The 32 T cell receptor beta chains presented below share a single source sample, sequenced in a study of CD8+ T cells in alopecia areata. The authors extracted RNA and reverse transcribed it into cDNA as the sequencing template. TCRdb keeps only in-frame clones here, not all; method: immunoSEQ multiplex PCR. This sample has some 200,000 clones, with 55% to 70% found just once. Treatment meaning: oral pan-JAK inhibitor, 5-10 mg twice daily. The sample here was CD4+ T cells sorted from blood, taken at week 4, from a patient treated with tofacitinib. All receptors derive from a human donor with alopecia areata.

The genes are TRBV30 and TRBJ2-2; D not resolved. Germline values: CDR1 GTSNPN, CDR2 SVGIG (reference sequence). Trimming took 4 bases from V and 6 from J, leaving 9 bases between them. CDR3 length: 12 amino acids. The CDR3 sequence: CAWTRMAGELFF. CDR3 sequence (DNA): TGTGCCTGGACCCGGATGGCCGGGGAGCTGTTTTTT.

The V gene is TRBV11-1, the J gene TRBJ2-5; 7 bases map to TRBD1. The tail of the sequence fits TRBJ2-7 better, so the J call may be wrong. The V gene's germline CDR1 is SGHAT and CDR2 FQDESV (reference sequence). CDR3 size: 15 residues. This chain's CDR3 is CASSLAPQGAYEQYF. The CDR3 bases are TGTGCCAGCAGCTTAGCGCCTCAGGGGGCCTACGAGCAGTACTTC.

This clone appeared a few times. This chain links TRBV18 with TRBJ2-4, with TRBD2 matching 12 bases. The V gene end was trimmed by 1 base and the J gene end by 0 bases; junction bases not matched to a gene: 10. This CDR3 is 20 amino acids long. Germline loops: CDR1 KGHSH, CDR2 LQKENI. In nucleotides, the CDR3 is TGTGCCAGCTCACCACGACTAGCGGGGGCCGAAACACTAGCCAAAAACATTCAGTACTTC. Translating gives CASSPRLAGAETLAKNIQYF. Combining the CDR3 with reference TRBV18 and TRBJ2-4 gives the whole variable domain NAGVMQNPRHLVRRRGQEARLRCSPMKGHSHVYWYRQLPEEGLKFMVYLQKENIIDESGMPKERFSAEFPKEGPSILRIQQVVRGDSAAYFCASSPRLAGAETLAKNIQYFGAGTRLSVL.

The chain couples TRBV10-3 to TRBJ1-5; no definite D call. V gave up 0 bases and J gave up 8 bases, with 5 bases separating them. CDR3 length equals 12 residues. Germline CDR1 and CDR2: ENHRY and SYGVKD. The CDR3 DNA reads as TGTGCCATCAGTGAGTCCAGGAAGCCCCAGCATTTT. It is translated as CAISESRKPQHF.

This clone occurred a few times. The J gene is TRBJ1-2, the V gene TRBV19; D is ambiguous. The V gene's germline CDR1 is LNHDA and CDR2 SQIVND (reference sequence). The CDR3 sequence is 10 residues long. Trimming stripped 7 bases from V and 5 bases from J, with 5 bases between. DNA for the CDR3: TGTGCCAGTACCTCATATGGCTACACCTTC. This gives the protein CASTSYGYTF.

Details on this clone: Mismatch with germline at one junction end may stem from a read error. The chain is built from TRBV30 and TRBJ2-1; 8 positions match TRBD2. Germline-derived CDR1 and CDR2 are GTSNPN and SVGIG (reference sequence). The CDR3 runs 10 residues. The CDR3 coding sequence is TGCGTAGCGGGGACAAATGAGCAGTTCTTC. Protein: CVAGTNEQFF.

The V gene is TRBV29-1, the J gene TRBJ1-2; 8 positions match TRBD1. Unmatched junction bases numbered 7, after V lost 7 bases and J lost 3 bases. The CDR3 runs 13 residues. Per the germline V gene, CDR1 is SQVTM and CDR2 is ANQGSEA. In nucleotides, the CDR3 is TGCAGCGCAGAAGACAGGGGTGACTATGGCTACACCTTC. This encodes CSAEDRGDYGYTF.

This clone was counted only a few times. This chain connects TRBV4-2 to TRBJ2-6; D might be TRBD1 (5 bases). V lost 1 base and J lost 4, with 11 bases in between. Per germline, CDR1 LGHNA and CDR2 YNFKEQ. The CDR3 loop spans 16 amino acids. CDR3 DNA: TGTGCCAGCAGCCAAGGTTCTGGGGCGGGGGCCAACGTCCTGACTTTC. Translation gives CASSQGSGAGANVLTF.

Turning to this clone: Distinct nucleotide sequences in the sample also encode this CDR3. V and J are TRBV30 and TRBJ2-5; either TRBD1 or TRBD2 may fit D (7 bases each). The germline gives CDR1 GTSNPN, CDR2 SVGIG (reference sequence). The CDR3 has 12 amino acids. Trimming left V 3 bases short and J 5 bases short, with 10 bases between. The CDR3 region has the DNA TGTGCCTGGAGCCAGGGGGGGGAGACCCAGTACTTC. Translation gives CAWSQGGETQYF. Based on the CDR3 plus reference TRBV30 and TRBJ2-5, the full variable domain is SQTIHQWPATLVQPVGSPLSLECTVEGTSNPNLYWYRQAAGRGLQLLFYSVGIGQISSEVPQNLSASRPQDRQFILSSKKLLLSDSGFYLCAWSQGGETQYFGPGTRLLVL.

The V and J genes are TRBV29-1 and TRBJ1-6; D might be TRBD1 (5 bases). With 0 bases removed from V and 6 bases from J, the gap between germline ends came to 15 bases. The germline gives CDR1 SQVTM, CDR2 ANQGSEA. This CDR3 region has 16 residues. For the CDR3, the DNA is TGCAGCGTTGAAGAACCAGCCGGGGGGACTAATTCACCCCTCCACTTT. This codes for CSVEEPAGGTNSPLHF.

This clone showed up just a few times. This chain connects TRBV28 to TRBJ1-5; D not resolved. Germline V gives CDR1 MDHEN, CDR2 SYDVKM. Trimming removed 3 bases from V and 5 bases from J, with 17 bases in between. This CDR3 has 16 amino acids. The CDR3 DNA sequence: TGTGCCAGCAGTTTTGTTAGGTCCCTCCAAGATCAGCCCCAGCATTTT. This encodes CASSFVRSLQDQPQHF.

The gene calls are TRBV29-1 and TRBJ1-2; D unclear. Germline V gene sequence: CDR1 SQVTM, CDR2 ANQGSEA. Trimming pared 7 bases from V and 8 bases from J, leaving 14 bases between. This CDR3 has 11 residues. The CDR3 reads CSEWYGSGYTF. The CDR3, as DNA: TGCAGCGAGTGGTACGGATCGGGCTACACCTTC.

J is TRBJ1-6 and V is TRBV5-6; possible D gene TRBD1, 5 bases. This CDR3 comprises 15 residues. With 4 bases removed from V and 6 bases from J, the gap between germline ends came to 14 bases. Germline V CDR1 and CDR2: SGHDT, YYEEEE. As DNA, the CDR3 is TGTGCCAGCAGCCGGGACGCCCTGATTAATTCACCCCTCCACTTT. It encodes CASSRDALINSPLHF.

The rearrangement joins TRBV15 to TRBJ1-5; 9 bases agree with TRBD1. The length of the CDR3 is 15 residues. Germline CDR1 and CDR2: LNHNV and YYDKDF (reference sequence). V was pared by 6 bases and J by 8 bases, with 11 bases of the junction left unmatched. CDR3 nucleotides: TGTGCCACCAGTCCGGAGACAGGGGGATTGAAGCCCCAGCATTTT. Encoded protein: CATSPETGGLKPQHF.

The chain recombines TRBV6-6 with TRBJ2-7; 8 bases map to TRBD1. The CDR3 runs to 12 residues. CDR1 is MNHNY, CDR2 SVGAGI, per germline (reference sequence). V shed 5 bases, J shed 7 bases, and the junction held 4 bases outside the gene matches. CDR3 in amino acids: CASSPRQGEQYF. In DNA, the CDR3 is TGTGCCAGCAGTCCGCGACAGGGGGAGCAGTACTTC.

This clone occurred a few times. The J gene is TRBJ1-2, the V gene TRBV10-3; 7 bases are shared with TRBD1. This CDR3 is built from 13 residues. Trimming took 3 bases from V and 8 from J; bases not matched to a gene: 6. Germline values: CDR1 ENHRY, CDR2 SYGVKD. In DNA form, the CDR3 reads TGTGCCATCAGTGACGACAGGGTCTGGGGCTACACCTTC. Its translation: CAISDDRVWGYTF.

This sequence joins TRBV11-1 and TRBJ1-1; D gene unclear. The CDR3 length is 12 residues. V was pared by 4 bases and J by 5 bases, with 8 bases between. Germline CDR1 and CDR2: SGHAT and FQDESV (reference sequence). The CDR3 sequence: CASSSAITEAFF. As DNA, the CDR3 is TGTGCCAGCAGCTCCGCGATTACTGAAGCTTTCTTT.

This chain joins TRBV2 and TRBJ2-2; tentatively, D is TRBD2 (5 bases). Germline V gives CDR1 SNHLY, CDR2 FYNNEI. V was shortened by 7 bases and J by 5 bases, with 17 bases between the two germline ends. The CDR3 covers 15 residues. The CDR3 loop reads CASNGGSLRTGELFF. CDR3 in DNA: TGTGCCAGCAACGGCGGGTCCCTTAGGACCGGGGAGCTGTTTTTT.

V gene TRBV29-1 combines with J gene TRBJ1-5; 11 bases are shared with TRBD1. Germline V gives CDR1 SQVTM, CDR2 ANQGSEA. J lost 6 bases, V lost 6 bases, and 7 bases had no gene match. This CDR3 has 14 residues. The DNA of the CDR3 is TGCAGCGTAATATACGGGACAGGGGGTCAGCCCCAGCATTTT. Amino acids: CSVIYGTGGQPQHF.

The chain is built from TRBV7-2 and TRBJ2-5; D not certain. Germline values: CDR1 SGHTA, CDR2 FQGNSA. The CDR3 runs 14 residues. V was pared by 2 bases and J by 0 bases, with 7 bases between. The CDR3 sequence: CASSLFVDQETQYF. The CDR3 DNA reads as TGTGCCAGCAGCTTATTCGTGGACCAAGAGACCCAGTACTTC.

This rearrangement joins TRBV14 to TRBJ2-1; TRBD2 is a possible D gene (6 bases). Germline V CDR1 and CDR2: SGHDN, FVKESK. V lost 1 base to trimming and J lost 11 bases, with 6 bases between them. The CDR3 is 11 amino acids. CDR3 residues: CASSQGTKQFF. Here the CDR3 DNA reads TGTGCCAGCAGCCAAGGGACTAAGCAGTTCTTC.

V is TRBV29-1 and J is TRBJ2-2; TRBD2 might be the D (5 bases). Germline V CDR1 and CDR2: SQVTM, ANQGSEA. CDR3 length: 12 residues. Deletions cut 6 bases from V and 7 bases from J, with 12 bases between. CDR3 residues: CSVRLGVGELFF. The CDR3 coding sequence is TGCAGCGTGAGGCTCGGGGTCGGGGAGCTGTTTTTT.

The V call is TRBV6-5, the J call TRBJ2-7, with D possibly TRBD1 on 6 matching bases. There are 14 residues in the CDR3. Per the germline V gene, CDR1 is MNHEY and CDR2 is SVGAGI. Trimming cost V 5 bases and J 0 bases, with 11 bases left between them. DNA of the CDR3: TGTGCCAGCAGTAACCGGGACACCTCCTACGAGCAGTACTTC. This codes for CASSNRDTSYEQYF.

The count of this clone is one. The chain carries TRBV7-8 and TRBJ1-5; maybe TRBD1 (6 bases). Germline V gene lookup returns CDR1 SGHVS and CDR2 FQNEAQ. This CDR3 region has 16 residues. With 1 base removed from V and 6 bases from J, the gap between germline ends came to 16 bases. The CDR3 DNA reads as TGTGCCAGCAGCTTAGAGGACAGAAGGTCCGGTCAGCCCCAGCATTTT. Residues: CASSLEDRRSGQPQHF.

Concerning this clone: The germline gene is not matched at one end of the junction; a read error may be the cause. The chain links TRBV7-3 to TRBJ1-2, with TRBD1 identical over 7 bases. Germline CDR1 and CDR2: SGHTA and FQGTGA. The CDR3 is 16 residues long. This CDR3 is CASSSTGTDHNYGYTF. The DNA of the CDR3 is TGCGCCAGCAGCTCGACCGGGACAGACCATAACTATGGCTACACCTTC.

A remark on this clone: Just one base apart from a much larger clone, this may be a read error. The CDR3 DNA reads as TGTGCCAGCAGGGACAGGGGGAACTATGGCTACACCTTC. This encodes CASRDRGNYGYTF. The V gene is TRBV6-5, the J gene TRBJ1-2, with 10 nucleotides matching TRBD1. The CDR3 length is 13 residues. Germline assignment: CDR1 MNHEY and CDR2 SVGAGI. V dropped 6 bases and J dropped 2; count of bases not matched to a gene: 0.

Concerning this clone itself: This specimen includes other DNA sequences encoding the same CDR3. J is TRBJ1-1 and V is TRBV29-1; D not resolved. V was cut by 6 bases and J by 1 base, with 6 bases left in between. The CDR3 runs 11 residues. Germline V gene lookup returns CDR1 SQVTM and CDR2 ANQGSEA. CDR3 nucleotides: TGCAGCGTCGACACGAACACTGAAGCTTTCTTT. This gives the protein CSVDTNTEAFF. The whole variable domain, remainder taken from reference TRBV29-1 and TRBJ1-1, is SAVISQKPSRDICQRGTSLTIQCQVDSQVTMMFWYRQQPGQSLTLIATANQGSEATYESGFVIDKFPISRPNLTFSTLTVSNMSPEDSSIYLCSVDTNTEAFFGQGTRLTVV.

The J gene is TRBJ1-1, the V gene TRBV11-2; D is undetermined. Trimming pared 0 bases from V and 4 bases from J, leaving 6 bases between. The germline V gene has CDR1 SGHAT and CDR2 FQNNGV. This CDR3 has 13 residues. This CDR3 reads CASSLERATEAFF. In nucleotides, the CDR3 is TGTGCCAGCAGCTTAGAGAGGGCCACTGAAGCTTTCTTT.

The J gene is TRBJ2-2, the V gene TRBV9, with D maybe TRBD1 (6 bases). This CDR3 is 15 amino acids long. Trimming removed 4 bases at V and 5 bases at J, with 15 bases between. The germline V gene encodes CDR1 SGDLS and CDR2 YYNGEE. CDR3 region: CASSLNQGKTGELFF. The CDR3 DNA reads TGTGCCAGCAGCCTCAATCAGGGGAAGACCGGGGAGCTGTTTTTT.

This clone showed up just a few times. V gene TRBV6-1 combines with J gene TRBJ1-6, with 10 positions matching TRBD1. Per the germline V gene, CDR1 is MNHNS and CDR2 is SASEGT. The CDR3 covers 15 residues. V was pared by 4 bases and J by 9 bases, with 6 bases of the junction left unmatched. CDR3 DNA sequence: TGTGCCAGCAGTGGCGGGACAGGGGTCCGTTCACCCCTCCACTTT. This encodes CASSGGTGVRSPLHF.

The gene calls are TRBV30 and TRBJ2-3, with D tentatively TRBD1 (5 bases). This CDR3 is built from 13 residues. Trimming removed 0 bases from V and 1 base from J, with 5 bases in between. Germline V gene sequence: CDR1 GTSNPN, CDR2 SVGIG (reference sequence). The CDR3 DNA follows: TGTGCCTGGAGTGTACAGGGCACAGATACGCAGTATTTT. As protein: CAWSVQGTDTQYF.

This chain links TRBV7-9 with TRBJ2-5, with 8 bases identical to TRBD1. The CDR3 has 14 amino acids. V lost 6 bases and J lost 5; bases outside the gene matches: 8. Germline-derived CDR1 and CDR2 are SEHNR and FQNEAQ (reference sequence). DNA of the CDR3: TGTGCCAGCAGGATGGACAGGGAAGGCGAGACCCAGTACTTC. Its protein product is CASRMDREGETQYF. Full variable domain (outside the CDR3, taken from reference TRBV7-9 and TRBJ2-5): DTGVSQNPRHKITKRGQNVTFRCDPISEHNRLYWYRQTLGQGPEFLTYFQNEAQLEKSRLLSDRFSAERPKGSFSTLEIQRTEQGDSAMYLCASRMDREGETQYFGPGTRLLVL.